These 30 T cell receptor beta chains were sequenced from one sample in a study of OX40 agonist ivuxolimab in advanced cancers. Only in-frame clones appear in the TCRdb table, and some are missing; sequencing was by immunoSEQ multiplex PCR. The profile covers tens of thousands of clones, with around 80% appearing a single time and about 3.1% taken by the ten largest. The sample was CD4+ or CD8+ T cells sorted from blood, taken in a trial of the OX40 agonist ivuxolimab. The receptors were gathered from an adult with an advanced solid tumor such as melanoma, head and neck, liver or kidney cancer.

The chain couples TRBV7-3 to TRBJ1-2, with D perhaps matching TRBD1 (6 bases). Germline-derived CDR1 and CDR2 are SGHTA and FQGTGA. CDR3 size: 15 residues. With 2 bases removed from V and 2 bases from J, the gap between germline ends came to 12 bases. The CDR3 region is CASSLAAGTNYGYTF. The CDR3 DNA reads TGTGCCAGCAGCTTAGCGGCCGGGACAAACTATGGCTACACCTTC. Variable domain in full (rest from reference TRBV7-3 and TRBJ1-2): GAGVSQTPSNKVTEKGKYVELRCDPISGHTALYWYRQSLGQGPEFLIYFQGTGAADDSGLPNDRFFAVRPEGSVSTLKIQRTERGDSAVYLCASSLAAGTNYGYTFGSGTRLTVV.

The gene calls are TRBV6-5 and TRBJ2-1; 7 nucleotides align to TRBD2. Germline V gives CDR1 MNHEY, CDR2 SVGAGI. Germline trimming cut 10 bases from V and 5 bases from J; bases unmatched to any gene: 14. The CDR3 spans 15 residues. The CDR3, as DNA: TGTGCCACATCCCTCCAACTAGCGAGCGACAATGAGCAGTTCTTC. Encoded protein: CATSLQLASDNEQFF.

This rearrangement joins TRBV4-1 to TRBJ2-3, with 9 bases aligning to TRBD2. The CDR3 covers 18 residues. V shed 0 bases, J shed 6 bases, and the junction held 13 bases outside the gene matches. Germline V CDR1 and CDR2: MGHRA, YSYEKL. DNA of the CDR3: TGCGCCAGCAGCCAAGATCCCCGGCCTAGCGGGGCCCGGGATACGCAGTATTTT. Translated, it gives CASSQDPRPSGARDTQYF.

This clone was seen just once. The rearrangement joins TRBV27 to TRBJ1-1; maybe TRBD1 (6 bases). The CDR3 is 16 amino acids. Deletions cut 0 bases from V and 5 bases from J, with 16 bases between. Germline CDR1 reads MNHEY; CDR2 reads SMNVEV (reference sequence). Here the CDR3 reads CASSLSPRGAGTEAFF. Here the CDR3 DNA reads TGTGCCAGCAGTTTATCCCCTAGGGGGGCTGGAACTGAAGCTTTCTTT.

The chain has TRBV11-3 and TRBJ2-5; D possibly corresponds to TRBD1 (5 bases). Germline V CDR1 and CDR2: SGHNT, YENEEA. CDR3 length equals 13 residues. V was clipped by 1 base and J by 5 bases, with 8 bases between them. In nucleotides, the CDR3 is TGTGCCAGCAGCTTAGCAGGACACGAGACCCAGTACTTC. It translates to CASSLAGHETQYF.

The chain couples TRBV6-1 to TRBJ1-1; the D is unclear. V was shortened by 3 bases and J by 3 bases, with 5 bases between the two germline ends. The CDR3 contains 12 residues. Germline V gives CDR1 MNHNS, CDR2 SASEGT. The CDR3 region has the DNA TGTGCCAGCAGTGACTCGCACACTGAAGCTTTCTTT. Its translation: CASSDSHTEAFF.

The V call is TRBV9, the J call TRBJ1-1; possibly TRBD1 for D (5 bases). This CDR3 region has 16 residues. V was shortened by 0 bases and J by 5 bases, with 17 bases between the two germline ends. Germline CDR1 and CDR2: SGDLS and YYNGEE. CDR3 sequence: CASSVGEAGWSTEAFF. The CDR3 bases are TGTGCCAGCAGCGTAGGGGAGGCAGGGTGGAGTACTGAAGCTTTCTTT.

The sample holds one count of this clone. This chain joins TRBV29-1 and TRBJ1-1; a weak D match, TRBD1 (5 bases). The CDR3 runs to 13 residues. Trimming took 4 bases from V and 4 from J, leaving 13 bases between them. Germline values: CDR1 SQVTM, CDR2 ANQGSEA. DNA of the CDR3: TGCAGCGTTGGGGGGACCCTCGTCACTGAAGCTTTCTTT. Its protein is CSVGGTLVTEAFF.

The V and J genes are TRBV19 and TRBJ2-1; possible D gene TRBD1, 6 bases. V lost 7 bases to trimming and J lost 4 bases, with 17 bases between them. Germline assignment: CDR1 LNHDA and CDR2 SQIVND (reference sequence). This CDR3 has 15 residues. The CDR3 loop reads CASTKGVQGYNEQFF. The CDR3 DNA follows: TGTGCCAGTACTAAGGGGGTCCAGGGGTACAATGAGCAGTTCTTC.

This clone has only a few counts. CDR3 residues: CASSDGTGDYEQYF. The DNA for the CDR3 is TGTGCCAGCAGCGATGGGACAGGGGACTACGAGCAGTACTTC. The chain links TRBV9 to TRBJ2-7, with TRBD1 matching over 10 bases. V shed 3 bases and J 3 bases; nucleotides not matched to a gene: 3. This CDR3 comprises 14 residues. CDR1 is SGDLS, CDR2 YYNGEE, per germline.

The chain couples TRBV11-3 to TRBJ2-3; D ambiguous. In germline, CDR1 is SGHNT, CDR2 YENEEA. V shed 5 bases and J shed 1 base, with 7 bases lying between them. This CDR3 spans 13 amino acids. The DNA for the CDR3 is TGTGCCAGCAGCCGCGGTGGCACAGATACGCAGTATTTT. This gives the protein CASSRGGTDTQYF. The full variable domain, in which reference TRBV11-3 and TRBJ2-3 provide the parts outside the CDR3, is EAGVVQSPRYKIIEKKQPVAFWCNPISGHNTLYWYLQNLGQGPELLIRYENEEAVDDSQLPKDRFSAERLKGVDSTLKIQPAELGDSAVYLCASSRGGTDTQYFGPGTRLTVL.

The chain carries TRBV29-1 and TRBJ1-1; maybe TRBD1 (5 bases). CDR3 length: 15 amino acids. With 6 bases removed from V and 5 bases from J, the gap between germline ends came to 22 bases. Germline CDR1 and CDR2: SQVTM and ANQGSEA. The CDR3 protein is CSVSVIQGRGTEAFF. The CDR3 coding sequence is TGCAGCGTCTCCGTTATTCAGGGAAGAGGGACTGAAGCTTTCTTT.

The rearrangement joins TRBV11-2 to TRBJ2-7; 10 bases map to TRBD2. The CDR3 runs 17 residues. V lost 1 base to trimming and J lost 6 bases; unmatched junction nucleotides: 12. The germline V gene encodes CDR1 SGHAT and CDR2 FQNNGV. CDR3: CASSLGWSLAGVPEQYF. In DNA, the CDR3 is TGTGCCAGCAGCTTAGGATGGTCGCTAGCGGGAGTTCCCGAGCAGTACTTC.

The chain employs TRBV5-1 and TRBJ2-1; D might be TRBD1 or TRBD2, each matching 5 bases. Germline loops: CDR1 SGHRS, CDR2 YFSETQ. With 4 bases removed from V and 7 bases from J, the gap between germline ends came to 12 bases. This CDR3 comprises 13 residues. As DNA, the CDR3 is TGCGCCAGCAGCCGGCTGGGGGAAAATGAGCAGTTCTTC. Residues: CASSRLGENEQFF. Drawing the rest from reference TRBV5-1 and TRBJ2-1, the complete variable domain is KAGVTQTPRYLIKTRGQQVTLSCSPISGHRSVSWYQQTPGQGLQFLFEYFSETQRNKGNFPGRFSGRQFSNSRSEMNVSTLELGDSALYLCASSRLGENEQFFGPGTRLTVL.

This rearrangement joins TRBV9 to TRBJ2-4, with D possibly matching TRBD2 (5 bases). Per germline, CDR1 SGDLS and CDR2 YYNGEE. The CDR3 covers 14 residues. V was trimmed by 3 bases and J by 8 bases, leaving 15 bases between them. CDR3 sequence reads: CASSGPGLADIQYF. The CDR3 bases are TGTGCCAGCAGCGGGCCGGGGTTGGCGGACATTCAGTACTTC. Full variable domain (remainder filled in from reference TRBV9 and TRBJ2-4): DSGVTQTPKHLITATGQRVTLRCSPRSGDLSVYWYQQSLDQGLQFLIQYYNGEERAKGNILERFSAQQFPDLHSELNLSSLELGDSALYFCASSGPGLADIQYFGAGTRLSVL.

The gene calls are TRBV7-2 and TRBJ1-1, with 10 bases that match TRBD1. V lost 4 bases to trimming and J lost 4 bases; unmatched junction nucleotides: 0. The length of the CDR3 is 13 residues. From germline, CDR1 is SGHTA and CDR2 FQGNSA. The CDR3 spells CASSWTGGTEAFF. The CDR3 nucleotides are TGTGCCAGCAGCTGGACAGGGGGCACTGAAGCTTTCTTT. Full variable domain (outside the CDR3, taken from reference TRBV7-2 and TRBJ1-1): GAGVSQSPSNKVTEKGKDVELRCDPISGHTALYWYRQSLGQGLEFLIYFQGNSAPDKSGLPSDRFSAERTGGSVSTLTIQRTQQEDSAVYLCASSWTGGTEAFFGQGTRLTVV.

The CDR3 region is CASSLGGTVDTEAFF. The CDR3 nucleotides read TGTGCCAGCAGCTTAGGAGGTACAGTAGACACTGAAGCTTTCTTT. The chain carries TRBV11-2 and TRBJ1-1; D remains unclear. The V gene lost 1 base and the J gene lost 3 bases, with 12 bases spanning the gap. Germline V gives CDR1 SGHAT, CDR2 FQNNGV. This CDR3 spans 15 amino acids.

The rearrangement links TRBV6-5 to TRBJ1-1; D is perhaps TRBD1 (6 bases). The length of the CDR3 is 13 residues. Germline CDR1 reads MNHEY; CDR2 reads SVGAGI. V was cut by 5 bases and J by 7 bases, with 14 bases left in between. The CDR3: CASSPRTAREAFF. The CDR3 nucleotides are TGTGCCAGCAGTCCGCGGACAGCCCGTGAAGCTTTCTTT.

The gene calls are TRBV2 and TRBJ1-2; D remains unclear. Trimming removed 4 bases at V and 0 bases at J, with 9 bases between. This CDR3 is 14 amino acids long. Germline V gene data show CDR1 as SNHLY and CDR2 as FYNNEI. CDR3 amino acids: CASSGPGPNYGYTF. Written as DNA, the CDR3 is TGTGCCAGCAGTGGGCCGGGTCCTAACTATGGCTACACCTTC.

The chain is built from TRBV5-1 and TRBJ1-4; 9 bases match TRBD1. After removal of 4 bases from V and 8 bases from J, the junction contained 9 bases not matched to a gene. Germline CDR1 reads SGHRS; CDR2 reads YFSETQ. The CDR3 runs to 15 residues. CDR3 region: CASSPAGQGYEKLFF. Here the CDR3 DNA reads TGCGCCAGCAGCCCGGCGGGACAGGGTTACGAAAAACTGTTTTTT.

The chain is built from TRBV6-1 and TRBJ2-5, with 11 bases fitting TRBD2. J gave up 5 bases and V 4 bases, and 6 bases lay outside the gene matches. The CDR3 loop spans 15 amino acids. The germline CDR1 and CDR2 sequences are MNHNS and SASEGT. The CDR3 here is CASSGLSGRAETQYF. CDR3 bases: TGTGCCAGCAGTGGTCTTAGCGGGAGGGCCGAGACCCAGTACTTC.

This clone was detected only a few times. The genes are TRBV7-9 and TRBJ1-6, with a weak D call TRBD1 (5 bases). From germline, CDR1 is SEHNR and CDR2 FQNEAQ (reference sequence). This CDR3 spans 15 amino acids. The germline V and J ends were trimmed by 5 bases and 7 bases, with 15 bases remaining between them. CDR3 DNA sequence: TGTGCCAGCAGCACCGGCGGGGGAAGGAATTCACCCCTCCACTTT. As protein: CASSTGGGRNSPLHF.

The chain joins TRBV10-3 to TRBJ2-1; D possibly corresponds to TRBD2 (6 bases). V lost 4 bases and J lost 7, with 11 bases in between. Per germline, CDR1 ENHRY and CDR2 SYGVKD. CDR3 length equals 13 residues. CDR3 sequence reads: CAISGAGRNEQFF. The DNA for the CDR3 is TGTGCCATCAGTGGGGCGGGGCGGAATGAGCAGTTCTTC.

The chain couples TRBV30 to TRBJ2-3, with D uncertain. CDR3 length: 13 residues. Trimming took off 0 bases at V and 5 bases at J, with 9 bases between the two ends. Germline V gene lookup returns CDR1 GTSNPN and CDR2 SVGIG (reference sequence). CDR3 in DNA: TGTGCCTGGAGTGTACGGCCCAGAGATACGCAGTATTTT. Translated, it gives CAWSVRPRDTQYF.

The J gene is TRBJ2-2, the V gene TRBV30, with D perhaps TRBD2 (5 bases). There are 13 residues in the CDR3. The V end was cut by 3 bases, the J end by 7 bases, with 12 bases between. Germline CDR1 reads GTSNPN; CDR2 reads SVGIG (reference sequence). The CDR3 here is CAWSEGGYGELFF. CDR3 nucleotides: TGTGCCTGGAGCGAGGGCGGGTACGGGGAGCTGTTTTTT.

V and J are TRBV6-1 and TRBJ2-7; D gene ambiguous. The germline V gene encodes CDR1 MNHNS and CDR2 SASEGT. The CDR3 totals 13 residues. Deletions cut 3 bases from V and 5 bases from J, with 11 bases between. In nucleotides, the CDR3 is TGTGCCAGCAGTGAGAGCAATCGGGACGAGCAGTACTTC. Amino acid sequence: CASSESNRDEQYF.

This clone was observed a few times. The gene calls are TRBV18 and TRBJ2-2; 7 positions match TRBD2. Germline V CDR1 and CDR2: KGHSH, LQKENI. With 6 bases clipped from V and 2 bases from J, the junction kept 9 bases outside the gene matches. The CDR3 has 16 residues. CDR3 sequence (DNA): TGTGCCAGCTCGCCCGAGGTAGCGGGTAACACCGGGGAGCTGTTTTTT. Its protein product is CASSPEVAGNTGELFF.

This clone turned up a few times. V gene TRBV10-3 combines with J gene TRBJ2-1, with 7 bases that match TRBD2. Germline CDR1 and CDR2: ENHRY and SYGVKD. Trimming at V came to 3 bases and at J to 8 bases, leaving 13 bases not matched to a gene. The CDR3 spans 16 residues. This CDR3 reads CAISELVGGPVDEQFF. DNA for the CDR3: TGTGCCATCAGTGAACTTGTGGGAGGGCCCGTGGATGAGCAGTTCTTC.

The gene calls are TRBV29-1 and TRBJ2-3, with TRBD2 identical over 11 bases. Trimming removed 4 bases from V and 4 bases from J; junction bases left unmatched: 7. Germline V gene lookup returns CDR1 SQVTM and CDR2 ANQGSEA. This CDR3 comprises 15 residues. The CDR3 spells CSVVGLAGGPDTQYF. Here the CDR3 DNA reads TGCAGCGTTGTGGGCCTAGCGGGAGGCCCAGATACGCAGTATTTT.

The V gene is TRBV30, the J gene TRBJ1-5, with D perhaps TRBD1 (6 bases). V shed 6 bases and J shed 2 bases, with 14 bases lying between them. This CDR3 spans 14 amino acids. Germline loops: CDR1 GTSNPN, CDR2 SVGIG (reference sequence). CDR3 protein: CACNREGGNQPQHF. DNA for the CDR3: TGTGCCTGCAACAGGGAGGGAGGCAATCAGCCCCAGCATTTT. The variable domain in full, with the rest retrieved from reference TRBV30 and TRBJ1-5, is SQTIHQWPATLVQPVGSPLSLECTVEGTSNPNLYWYRQAAGRGLQLLFYSVGIGQISSEVPQNLSASRPQDRQFILSSKKLLLSDSGFYLCACNREGGNQPQHFGDGTRLSIL.